A selection of T cell receptor beta chains follows, all from one sample in a study of beta chain features in type 1 diabetes. Assay used: immunoSEQ multiplex PCR; TCRdb lists only in-frame clones, some missing. Among more than 300,000 clones listed, 10% to 15% were seen once. Sequenced sample: naive CD4+ T cells from blood. These receptors were collected from a man between 18 and 29 years old in good health. CDR3s include the opening cysteine and the closing phenylalanine or tryptophan. The order of the fields is V gene, clone size, J gene, D gene, CDR3 protein, CDR3 DNA. D genes are given only for firm matches. Expanded clones are given a class, and other clones once, few, many or no size at all.

V gene: TRBV27; clone size: NA; J gene: TRBJ2-3; D gene: TRBD2; CDR3 protein: CASSLSQRGTTDTQYF; CDR3 DNA: TGTGCCAGCAGTTTATCCCAGCGGGGGACCACAGATACGCAGTATTTT
V gene: TRBV9; clone size: few; J gene: TRBJ2-2; D gene: TRBD2; CDR3 protein: CASSGTSGANTGELFF; CDR3 DNA: TGTGCCAGCAGCGGGACTAGCGGTGCGAACACCGGGGAGCTGTTTTTT
V gene: TRBV27; clone size: NA; J gene: TRBJ2-2; D gene: NA; CDR3 protein: CASRATANTGELFF; CDR3 DNA: TGTGCCAGCAGAGCGACAGCGAACACCGGGGAGCTGTTTTTT
V gene: TRBV30; clone size: NA; J gene: TRBJ1-2; D gene: NA; CDR3 protein: CAWSVPGRRYGYTF; CDR3 DNA: TGTGCCTGGAGTGTGCCCGGGCGGAGGTATGGCTACACCTTC
V gene: TRBV6-5; clone size: NA; J gene: TRBJ2-7; D gene: TRBD1; CDR3 protein: CASSYRLLTGEVVYF; CDR3 DNA: TGTGCCAGCAGTTACCGATTATTGACAGGGGAGGTTGTGTACTTC
V gene: TRBV4-1; clone size: few; J gene: TRBJ1-2; D gene: NA; CDR3 protein: CASSPPGDNYYGYTF; CDR3 DNA: TGCGCCAGCAGCCCCCCCGGGGACAACTACTATGGCTACACCTTC
V gene: TRBV2; clone size: few; J gene: TRBJ2-7; D gene: NA; CDR3 protein: CASSEAIGGVAEQYF; CDR3 DNA: TGTGCCAGCAGCGAGGCCATTGGGGGCGTAGCCGAGCAGTACTTC
V gene: TRBV6-5; clone size: few; J gene: TRBJ2-7; D gene: TRBD1; CDR3 protein: CASSRIDRVKEQYF; CDR3 DNA: TGTGCCAGCAGCCGTATTGACAGGGTAAAAGAGCAGTACTTC
V gene: TRBV11-3; clone size: NA; J gene: TRBJ2-3; D gene: NA; CDR3 protein: CASSSKSGDSTDTQYF; CDR3 DNA: TGTGCCAGCAGCTCTAAATCCGGGGATAGCACAGATACGCAGTATTTT
V gene: TRBV7-2; clone size: few; J gene: TRBJ2-3; D gene: TRBD1; CDR3 protein: CASSPTGSTDTQYF; CDR3 DNA: TGTGCCAGCAGCCCGACAGGGAGCACAGATACGCAGTATTTT
V gene: TRBV19; clone size: NA; J gene: TRBJ2-2; D gene: NA; CDR3 protein: CASNGGSRVTGELFF; CDR3 DNA: TGTGCCAGTAATGGGGGGTCTCGTGTCACCGGGGAGCTGTTTTTT
V gene: TRBV15; clone size: few; J gene: TRBJ2-5; D gene: NA; CDR3 protein: CATSRTARETQYF; CDR3 DNA: TGTGCCACCAGCAGGACCGCGCGGGAGACCCAGTACTTC
V gene: TRBV7-2; clone size: NA; J gene: TRBJ2-3; D gene: TRBD2; CDR3 protein: CASSGSSGGWIDTQYF; CDR3 DNA: TGTGCCAGCAGCGGCTCAAGCGGGGGATGGATAGATACGCAGTATTTT
V gene: TRBV6-5; clone size: few; J gene: TRBJ2-5; D gene: TRBD1; CDR3 protein: CASSLWGQLQETQYF; CDR3 DNA: TGTGCCAGCAGTTTATGGGGACAGCTCCAAGAGACCCAGTACTTC
V gene: TRBV4-2; clone size: NA; J gene: TRBJ1-5; D gene: TRBD1; CDR3 protein: CASSPTGVSNQPQHF; CDR3 DNA: TGTGCCAGCAGCCCGACAGGGGTTAGCAATCAGCCCCAGCATTTT
V gene: TRBV5-1; clone size: few; J gene: TRBJ1-1; D gene: NA; CDR3 protein: CASRGPVEAFF; CDR3 DNA: TGCGCCAGCAGGGGGCCCGTTGAAGCTTTCTTT
V gene: TRBV5-1; clone size: NA; J gene: TRBJ2-5; D gene: TRBD2; CDR3 protein: CASSWLTSGGQETQYF; CDR3 DNA: TGCGCCAGCAGCTGGCTAACTAGCGGGGGACAAGAGACCCAGTACTTC
V gene: TRBV7-2; clone size: NA; J gene: TRBJ2-5; D gene: TRBD2; CDR3 protein: CASSSELAGGQETQYF; CDR3 DNA: TGTGCCAGCAGCTCGGAACTAGCGGGAGGGCAAGAGACCCAGTACTTC
V gene: TRBV29-1; clone size: NA; J gene: TRBJ2-3; D gene: TRBD2; CDR3 protein: CSVERGGRPTDTQYF; CDR3 DNA: TGCAGCGTTGAGCGGGGGGGCCGTCCCACAGATACGCAGTATTTT
V gene: TRBV4-3; clone size: few; J gene: TRBJ2-6; D gene: TRBD1; CDR3 protein: CASSRRQGAINSGANVLTF; CDR3 DNA: TGCGCCAGCAGCAGACGACAGGGGGCGATAAACTCTGGGGCCAACGTCCTGACTTTC
V gene: TRBV19; clone size: NA; J gene: TRBJ2-5; D gene: NA; CDR3 protein: CASSPLSHGGETQYF; CDR3 DNA: TGTGCCAGTAGCCCCCTTTCCCACGGCGGAGAGACCCAGTACTTC
V gene: TRBV5-4; clone size: NA; J gene: TRBJ1-1; D gene: NA; CDR3 protein: CASSLDRTNTEAFF; CDR3 DNA: TGTGCCAGCAGCTTGGACAGGACGAACACTGAAGCTTTCTTT
V gene: TRBV6-5; clone size: NA; J gene: TRBJ1-2; D gene: TRBD1; CDR3 protein: CASRTTGDYGYTF; CDR3 DNA: TGTGCCAGCAGGACGACAGGGGACTATGGCTACACCTTC
V gene: TRBV27; clone size: NA; J gene: TRBJ1-1; D gene: TRBD1; CDR3 protein: CASSSLTTGTRVNTEAFF; CDR3 DNA: TGTGCCAGCAGTTCCCTTACGACAGGGACGAGGGTAAACACTGAAGCTTTCTTT
V gene: TRBV10-3; clone size: few; J gene: TRBJ1-2; D gene: TRBD1; CDR3 protein: CAISNTGTGIYGYTF; CDR3 DNA: TGTGCCATCAGTAACACCGGGACAGGGATCTATGGCTACACCTTC
V gene: TRBV7-9; clone size: few; J gene: TRBJ2-7; D gene: TRBD2; CDR3 protein: CASRSSGVPLYEQYF; CDR3 DNA: TGTGCCAGCAGGAGTAGCGGGGTGCCCCTCTACGAGCAGTACTTC
V gene: TRBV18; clone size: few; J gene: TRBJ2-2; D gene: NA; CDR3 protein: CASSTRDVGAGELFF; CDR3 DNA: TGTGCCAGCTCAACCCGGGATGTAGGCGCCGGGGAGCTGTTTTTT
V gene: TRBV25-1; clone size: NA; J gene: TRBJ1-1; D gene: TRBD1; CDR3 protein: CASSEPHRGPAFF; CDR3 DNA: TGTGCCAGCAGTGAGCCTCACAGGGGGCCGGCTTTCTTT
V gene: TRBV4-3; clone size: few; J gene: TRBJ1-2; D gene: TRBD1; CDR3 protein: CASPGEKTGVGGYTF; CDR3 DNA: TGCGCCAGTCCGGGAGAGAAGACAGGGGTTGGTGGCTACACCTTC
V gene: TRBV4-1; clone size: NA; J gene: TRBJ2-1; D gene: TRBD1; CDR3 protein: CASSHPTGPNEQFF; CDR3 DNA: TGCGCCAGCAGCCATCCGACAGGGCCCAATGAGCAGTTCTTC
V gene: TRBV4-2; clone size: few; J gene: TRBJ1-6; D gene: NA; CDR3 protein: CASSDRTSNSPLHF; CDR3 DNA: TGTGCCAGCAGCGACAGGACCTCTAATTCACCCCTCCACTTT
V gene: TRBV7-2; clone size: few; J gene: TRBJ2-7; D gene: TRBD2; CDR3 protein: CASSGGLAGVGEQYF; CDR3 DNA: TGTGCCAGCAGCGGGGGACTAGCGGGAGTGGGGGAGCAGTACTTC
V gene: TRBV11-2; clone size: few; J gene: TRBJ2-3; D gene: NA; CDR3 protein: CASSLDWADPTDTQYF; CDR3 DNA: TGTGCCAGCAGCTTAGATTGGGCCGACCCCACAGATACGCAGTATTTT
V gene: TRBV10-3; clone size: few; J gene: TRBJ2-1; D gene: TRBD2; CDR3 protein: CATGVAGGSYNEQFF; CDR3 DNA: TGTGCCACAGGGGTGGCGGGAGGTTCCTACAATGAGCAGTTCTTC
V gene: TRBV18; clone size: NA; J gene: TRBJ1-1; D gene: TRBD1; CDR3 protein: CASSLGTGAQINTEAFF; CDR3 DNA: TGTGCCAGCTCACTCGGGACAGGCGCCCAAATCAACACTGAAGCTTTCTTT
V gene: TRBV30; clone size: NA; J gene: TRBJ1-5; D gene: TRBD1; CDR3 protein: CAWSLQGYQPQHF; CDR3 DNA: TGTGCCTGGAGTCTACAGGGGTATCAGCCCCAGCATTTT
V gene: TRBV23-1; clone size: NA; J gene: TRBJ1-1; D gene: TRBD1; CDR3 protein: CASSQPTGRTEAFF; CDR3 DNA: TGCGCCAGCAGTCAGCCGACAGGGAGGACTGAAGCTTTCTTT
V gene: TRBV30; clone size: NA; J gene: TRBJ1-5; D gene: NA; CDR3 protein: CAWSVETHQPQHF; CDR3 DNA: TGTGCCTGGAGTGTGGAGACCCATCAGCCCCAGCATTTT
V gene: TRBV28; clone size: NA; J gene: TRBJ2-4; D gene: NA; CDR3 protein: CASSLSQGSGAKNIQYF; CDR3 DNA: TGTGCCAGCAGTTTGTCCCAGGGGTCGGGAGCCAAAAACATTCAGTACTTC
V gene: TRBV7-2; clone size: NA; J gene: TRBJ2-7; D gene: NA; CDR3 protein: CASSLAVGSASEQYF; CDR3 DNA: TGTGCCAGCAGCTTAGCGGTGGGGAGTGCAAGCGAGCAGTACTTC
V gene: TRBV5-6; clone size: few; J gene: TRBJ2-7; D gene: NA; CDR3 protein: CASSLEGYEQYF; CDR3 DNA: TGTGCCAGCAGCTTAGAGGGTTACGAGCAGTACTTC
V gene: TRBV5-1; clone size: few; J gene: TRBJ2-5; D gene: NA; CDR3 protein: CASSVNRVGETQYF; CDR3 DNA: TGCGCCAGCAGCGTTAACAGGGTAGGGGAGACCCAGTACTTC
V gene: TRBV10-3; clone size: few; J gene: TRBJ2-3; D gene: NA; CDR3 protein: CAISESTSSDTQYF; CDR3 DNA: TGTGCCATCAGTGAGTCTACCAGTTCAGATACGCAGTATTTT
V gene: TRBV18; clone size: few; J gene: TRBJ1-5; D gene: NA; CDR3 protein: CASSPSFAGSHNQPQHF; CDR3 DNA: TGTGCCAGCTCACCATCTTTTGCGGGGAGCCACAATCAGCCCCAGCATTTT
V gene: TRBV29-1; clone size: NA; J gene: TRBJ2-7; D gene: NA; CDR3 protein: CSVSLSIQSSYEQYF; CDR3 DNA: TGCAGCGTCAGCCTTTCTATACAGAGTTCCTACGAGCAGTACTTC
V gene: TRBV6-5; clone size: NA; J gene: TRBJ2-1; D gene: NA; CDR3 protein: CASSRDSSSYNEQFF; CDR3 DNA: TGTGCCAGCAGTCGAGATTCGAGCTCCTACAATGAGCAGTTCTTC
V gene: TRBV7-3; clone size: few; J gene: TRBJ2-1; D gene: TRBD1; CDR3 protein: CASSIDRGLEQFF; CDR3 DNA: TGTGCCAGCAGCATCGACAGGGGGCTTGAGCAGTTCTTC
V gene: TRBV28; clone size: NA; J gene: TRBJ1-1; D gene: TRBD1; CDR3 protein: CASSLVQGAPLQAFF; CDR3 DNA: TGTGCCAGCAGTTTGGTACAGGGGGCGCCTTTGCAAGCTTTCTTT
V gene: TRBV9; clone size: NA; J gene: TRBJ1-4; D gene: NA; CDR3 protein: CASSVGPNPREKLFF; CDR3 DNA: TGTGCCAGCAGCGTAGGCCCCAACCCCAGGGAAAAACTGTTTTTT
V gene: TRBV5-1; clone size: NA; J gene: TRBJ2-3; D gene: NA; CDR3 protein: CASSLMTEETQYF; CDR3 DNA: TGCGCCAGCAGCTTGATGACAGAAGAAACGCAGTATTTT
V gene: TRBV2; clone size: NA; J gene: TRBJ2-5; D gene: NA; CDR3 protein: CASRQDLDSETQYF; CDR3 DNA: TGTGCCAGCAGACAAGACCTGGACTCAGAGACCCAGTACTTC
V gene: TRBV5-4; clone size: few; J gene: TRBJ2-7; D gene: TRBD1; CDR3 protein: CASSPTGGGEQYF; CDR3 DNA: TGTGCCAGCAGCCCTACAGGGGGCGGCGAGCAGTACTTC
V gene: TRBV5-6; clone size: NA; J gene: TRBJ1-2; D gene: NA; CDR3 protein: CASSSAQEGYTF; CDR3 DNA: TGTGCCAGCAGCTCGGCCCAGGAAGGCTACACCTTC
V gene: TRBV30; clone size: few; J gene: TRBJ2-3; D gene: NA; CDR3 protein: CAWSPVSLGDTQYF; CDR3 DNA: TGTGCCTGGAGTCCGGTTTCCCTCGGGGATACGCAGTATTTT
V gene: TRBV28; clone size: few; J gene: TRBJ1-3; D gene: NA; CDR3 protein: CASSLGSAGNTIYF; CDR3 DNA: TGTGCCAGCAGTTTAGGCAGCGCTGGAAACACCATATATTTT
V gene: TRBV7-2; clone size: few; J gene: TRBJ2-2; D gene: TRBD1; CDR3 protein: CASSFSRDSTGELFF; CDR3 DNA: TGTGCCAGCAGCTTCAGCCGGGACAGCACCGGGGAGCTGTTTTTT
V gene: TRBV29-1; clone size: NA; J gene: TRBJ2-5; D gene: NA; CDR3 protein: CSVESAGTREDQYF; CDR3 DNA: TGCAGCGTTGAGTCGGCAGGGACAAGAGAGGACCAGTACTTC
V gene: TRBV6-1; clone size: NA; J gene: TRBJ1-5; D gene: TRBD1; CDR3 protein: CASSDEGGAQPQHF; CDR3 DNA: TGTGCCAGCAGTGACGAAGGGGGCGCGCAGCCCCAGCATTTT
V gene: TRBV7-9; clone size: NA; J gene: TRBJ1-6; D gene: TRBD1; CDR3 protein: CASSSPTGGSPLHF; CDR3 DNA: TGTGCCAGCAGCTCCCCTACAGGGGGTTCACCCCTCCACTTT
V gene: TRBV7-2; clone size: NA; J gene: TRBJ1-2; D gene: NA; CDR3 protein: CASSKWGGNYGYTF; CDR3 DNA: TGTGCCAGCAGCAAGTGGGGAGGGAACTATGGCTACACCTTC